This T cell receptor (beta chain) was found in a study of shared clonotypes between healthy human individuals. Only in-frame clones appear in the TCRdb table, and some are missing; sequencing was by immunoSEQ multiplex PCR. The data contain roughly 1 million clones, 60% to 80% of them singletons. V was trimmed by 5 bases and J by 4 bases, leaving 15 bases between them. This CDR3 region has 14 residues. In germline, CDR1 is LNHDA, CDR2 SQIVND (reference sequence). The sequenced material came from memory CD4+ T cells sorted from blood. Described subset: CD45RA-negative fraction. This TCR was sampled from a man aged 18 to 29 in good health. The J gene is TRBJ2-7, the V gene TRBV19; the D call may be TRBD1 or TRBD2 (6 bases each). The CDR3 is CASSAEGTKYEQYF. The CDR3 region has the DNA TGTGCCAGTAGTGCGGAGGGGACAAAGTACGAGCAGTACTTC.